This section outlines one T cell receptor (beta chain) sequence together with its context. What it binds is not known. This entry comes from a study of cytomegalovirus exposure and HLA in healthy donors. The study, taken as a whole, reports: Most TCR sequences were rare, but some public TCRs occurred in many donors. The classifier reportedly diagnosed cytomegalovirus status with high sensitivity and specificity. The tendency of first-cohort TCR clusters to co-occur in the roughly 120 validation repertoires was identified by a subsequent analysis. Cytomegalovirus-associated status was assigned to roughly 160 TCR beta chains.

This CDR3 is built from 15 residues. V lost 0 bases, J lost 0 bases, and 4 bases lay in between. Germline CDR1 is SGHRS and CDR2 is YFSETQ. Sequenced by immunoSEQ multiplex PCR; TCRdb stores in-frame clones only, minus some. The profile covers some 320,000 clones, with roughly 90% appearing a single time and more than 0.9% taken by the ten largest. The clonotype comes from a woman aged 25 to 39 in good health and CMV-seropositive. The sequenced sample was PBMCs. The chain joins TRBV5-1 to TRBJ2-6; no clear D gene. In DNA, the CDR3 is TGCGCCAGCAGCTTGGAAGTCTCTGGGGCCAACGTCCTGACTTTC. As protein: CASSLEVSGANVLTF.